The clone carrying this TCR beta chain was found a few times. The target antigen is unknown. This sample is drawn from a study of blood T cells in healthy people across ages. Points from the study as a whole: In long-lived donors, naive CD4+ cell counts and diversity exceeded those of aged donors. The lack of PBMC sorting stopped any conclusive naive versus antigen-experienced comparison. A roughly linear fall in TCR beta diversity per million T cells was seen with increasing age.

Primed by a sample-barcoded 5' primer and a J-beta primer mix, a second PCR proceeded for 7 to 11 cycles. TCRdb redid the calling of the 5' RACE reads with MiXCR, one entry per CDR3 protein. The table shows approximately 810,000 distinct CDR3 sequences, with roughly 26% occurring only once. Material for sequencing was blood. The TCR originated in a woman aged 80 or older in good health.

This CDR3 is CASSHQGLISGGPSYNEQYF. DNA for the CDR3: TGTGCCAGCAGCCACCAGGGCCTAATTAGCGGGGGGCCCTCCTACAATGAGCAGTACTTC. The rearrangement joins TRBV6-1 to TRBJ2-7; 10 positions match TRBD2. Trimming took 6 bases from V and 7 from J; bases not matched to a gene: 27. Germline values: CDR1 MNHNS, CDR2 SASEGT. This CDR3 has 20 residues.